The clone carrying this TCR beta chain has a count of ten or more. This sample stems from a study of T-cell reconstitution after alpha-beta-depleted transplantation in children. Preparing the TCRbeta library involved the use of unique molecular identifiers. Each CDR3 protein is one row after TCRdb ran MiXCR on the PCR reads. The sample consists of a few hundred thousand distinct CDR3 sequences, about 20% of them appearing once. Germline V gives CDR1 DFQATT, CDR2 SNEGSKA (reference sequence). Trimming at V came to 3 bases and at J to 2 bases, leaving 4 bases not matched to a gene. The CDR3 runs 14 residues.

This specimen consisted of PBMCs from the stem cell graft donor, obtained from the stem cell graft. V and J are TRBV20-1 and TRBJ2-7, with TRBD1 identical over 10 bases. The receptor was derived from a human donor who donated a stem cell graft to a child with acute myeloid leukemia. CDR3: CSARGTGDTYEQYF. The CDR3 nucleotides read TGCAGTGCTAGGGGGACAGGGGACACCTACGAGCAGTACTTC.